These 19 T cell receptor beta chains share one sample of origin, sequenced in a study of blood T cell repertoires in COVID-19 (TCRdb year 2020). The protocol used for the library was the immunoSEQ multiplex PCR assay. TCRdb took over this immuneACCESS table, retaining in-frame rearrangements with V and J assigned. Such tables are incomplete; in checked studies, under half of the missing clones stem from an unresolved V gene, and the remainder is unexplained. The sample has hundreds of thousands of clones on record, over 80% of them singletons. Jointly, the top ten make up around 0.8% of the sample. Sequencing input: PBMCs or T cells enriched from blood (not recorded which). Receptors were obtained from a man aged 45-65 years who had been exposed to COVID-19.

This clone was detected only a few times. This chain uses TRBV28 with TRBJ1-1; D unresolved. Between the trimmed V and J ends, which lost 5 bases and 1 base, there was a span of 8 bases. The CDR3 is 13 amino acids. From germline, CDR1 is MDHEN and CDR2 SYDVKM. CDR3 bases: TGTGCCAGCAGTCCCACAGCGAACACTGAAGCTTTCTTT. Protein: CASSPTANTEAFF.

This chain joins TRBV5-4 and TRBJ1-2; 7 bases fit TRBD1. The CDR3 runs to 15 residues. With V trimmed by 2 bases and J by 5 bases, 9 bases remained unmatched. Germline lookup yields CDR1 SGHNT and CDR2 YYREEE (reference sequence). CDR3 nucleotides: TGTGCCAGCAGCTTACGGGACAGCGGGAGGTATGGCTACACCTTC. This gives the protein CASSLRDSGRYGYTF.

This sequence joins TRBV5-1 and TRBJ2-7; 9 positions agree with TRBD1. There are 15 residues in the CDR3. The V gene end was trimmed by 4 bases and the J gene end by 0 bases; junction bases not matched to a gene: 5. The germline gives CDR1 SGHRS, CDR2 YFSETQ. The CDR3 sequence: CASSPGTGSSYEQYV. CDR3 DNA sequence: TGCGCCAGCAGCCCCGGGACAGGGAGCTCCTACGAGCAGTACGTC.

This chain connects TRBV6-5 to TRBJ2-1; D is possibly TRBD2 (5 bases). With 8 bases removed from V and 8 bases from J, the gap between germline ends came to 22 bases. The CDR3 has 15 residues. Germline V gene data show CDR1 as MNHEY and CDR2 as SVGAGI. The CDR3 sequence: CASSKVILVGHEQFF. CDR3 sequence (DNA): TGTGCCAGCTCAAAGGTCATACTAGTCGGCCATGAGCAGTTCTTC.

The rearrangement uses TRBV5-8 and TRBJ2-1; 11 bases agree with TRBD2. The germline gives CDR1 SGHTS, CDR2 YDEGEE. The V gene end was trimmed by 3 bases and the J gene end by 0 bases; junction bases not matched to a gene: 8. CDR3 size: 18 residues. CDR3 sequence reads: CASSWELAGAPSYNEQFF. Written as DNA, the CDR3 is TGTGCCAGCAGCTGGGAACTAGCGGGAGCCCCCTCCTACAATGAGCAGTTCTTC.

The chain has TRBV2 and TRBJ2-5; 9 nucleotides line up with TRBD1. The CDR3 has 14 residues. With V trimmed by 7 bases and J by 5 bases, 8 bases remained unmatched. Germline V CDR1 and CDR2: SNHLY, FYNNEI. The CDR3 is CASIPGTGGETQYF. CDR3 bases: TGTGCCAGCATCCCTGGAACAGGGGGCGAGACCCAGTACTTC.

This rearrangement joins TRBV30 to TRBJ2-1; D is perhaps TRBD1 (5 bases). V lost 7 bases to trimming and J lost 8 bases, with 21 bases between them. Looked up from germline, CDR1 is GTSNPN and CDR2 is SVGIG (reference sequence). This CDR3 spans 14 amino acids. CDR3 amino acids: CASSKGSGGDEQFF. For the CDR3, the DNA is TGTGCCTCCTCAAAGGGGTCAGGCGGAGATGAGCAGTTCTTC.

The rearrangement joins TRBV23-1 to TRBJ2-7; 10 nucleotides match TRBD1. TRBV23-1 is filed as an ORF, its function uncertain. Trimming removed 1 base from V and 0 bases from J; junction bases left unmatched: 12. This CDR3 spans 19 amino acids. CDR3 bases: TGCGCCAGCAGTCAATGGGGGGGACAGGGGACTCTGAGCTCCTACGAGCAGTACGTC. This sequence encodes CASSQWGGQGTLSSYEQYV.

The V and J genes are TRBV6-5 and TRBJ1-1, with D perhaps TRBD1 (5 bases). Deletions cut 6 bases from V and 1 base from J, with 15 bases between. There are 15 residues in the CDR3. Germline assignment: CDR1 MNHEY and CDR2 SVGAGI. The CDR3 DNA reads as TGTGCCAGCAGAAAAATGGGGGGGACGAACACTGAAGCTTTCTTT. This translates into CASRKMGGTNTEAFF.

The rearrangement joins TRBV7-9 to TRBJ1-2; TRBD1 aligns across 8 bases. Unmatched junction bases numbered 8, after V lost 6 bases and J lost 8 bases. The CDR3 extends over 13 amino acids. Germline loops: CDR1 SEHNR, CDR2 FQNEAQ (reference sequence). CDR3 DNA: TGTGCCAGCAGTTCGGACAGGGCGGACGGCTACACCTTC. It yields the protein CASSSDRADGYTF.

In this sample, this clone turned up a few times. The rearrangement joins TRBV2 to TRBJ2-3; 8 positions agree with TRBD2. The CDR3 is made up of 12 amino acids. V gave up 10 bases and J gave up 4 bases; unmatched junction bases: 4. Germline CDR1 and CDR2: SNHLY and FYNNEI. The CDR3 reads CATQGLADTQYF. DNA for the CDR3: TGTGCCACCCAGGGACTAGCAGATACGCAGTATTTT.

The gene calls are TRBV5-1 and TRBJ2-7; 8 bases map to TRBD2. The CDR3 runs 14 residues. The germline gives CDR1 SGHRS, CDR2 YFSETQ. V trimming: 3 bases; J trimming: 3 bases; junction bases outside the gene matches: 5. CDR3 in DNA: TGCGCCAGCAGCTCCACCGGGACTAGCTACGAGCAGTACTTC. Amino acid sequence: CASSSTGTSYEQYF.

V is TRBV2 and J is TRBJ2-7; the match to TRBD2 covers 8 bases. V lost 6 bases and J lost 2; bases outside the gene matches: 6. The germline CDR1 and CDR2 sequences are SNHLY and FYNNEI. The CDR3 covers 14 residues. CDR3 amino acids: CASSPREGTYEQYV. The CDR3 nucleotides read TGTGCCAGCAGCCCACGGGAGGGGACCTACGAGCAGTACGTC.

The rearrangement links TRBV27 to TRBJ2-5, with 10 bases fitting TRBD2. The J segment lost 2 bases and the V segment lost 7 bases, leaving 7 bases of the junction unmatched. Germline CDR1 reads MNHEY; CDR2 reads SMNVEV (reference sequence). This CDR3 is 15 amino acids long. DNA of the CDR3: TGTGCCAGCAACAATAGCGGGAGGAGTCAAGAGACCCAGTACTTC. It codes for CASNNSGRSQETQYF.

CDR3 coding DNA: TGTGCAGTTTCTGGCCTAGCGGGGATCTACAATGAGCAGTTCTTC. It codes for CAVSGLAGIYNEQFF. The rearrangement uses TRBV28 and TRBJ2-1; 9 bases are a match to TRBD2. Germline V gene sequence: CDR1 MDHEN, CDR2 SYDVKM. The CDR3 extends over 15 amino acids.

This clone was observed once. One end of the junction is discordant with germline, which a read error may explain. The chain employs TRBV3-1 (or the pseudogene TRBV3-2) and TRBJ2-3; the match to TRBD1 covers 7 bases. The CDR3 has 15 residues. From germline, CDR1 is LGHDT and CDR2 YNNKEL (reference sequence). The CDR3 reads CASSAIWLGTETQYF. CDR3 nucleotide sequence: TGTGCCAGCAGTGCCATCTGGCTGGGGACAGAAACGCAGTATTTT.

Only one count was recorded for this clone. The V and J genes are TRBV20-1 and TRBJ2-5; 7 bases match TRBD1. Losses at the gene ends were 5 bases for V and 2 bases for J; bases not matched to a gene: 8. The CDR3 extends over 14 amino acids. Germline assignment: CDR1 DFQATT and CDR2 SNEGSKA (reference sequence). CDR3 sequence (DNA): TGCAGTGCTCGTGAGGGGGCGGGTCAAGAGACCCAGTACTTC. The encoded protein is CSAREGAGQETQYF.

This clone was observed at least ten times. This chain connects TRBV27 to TRBJ2-1; 9 positions match TRBD1. CDR1 is MNHEY, CDR2 SMNVEV, per germline (reference sequence). The CDR3 extends over 16 amino acids. With 4 bases clipped from V and 7 bases from J, the junction kept 11 bases outside the gene matches. CDR3: CASSYTGTGLGNEQFF. The CDR3 DNA is TGTGCCAGCAGTTATACCGGGACAGGGTTGGGTAATGAGCAGTTCTTC.

The rearrangement uses TRBV2 and TRBJ1-6; 11 nucleotides agree with TRBD1. V shed 7 bases, J shed 10 bases, and the junction held 9 bases outside the gene matches. The CDR3 covers 15 residues. Germline V lookup: CDR1 SNHLY, CDR2 FYNNEI. The CDR3 spells CASTGQGALSSPLHF. The CDR3 nucleotides read TGTGCCAGCACTGGACAGGGGGCTTTAAGCTCACCCCTCCACTTT.